This is a list of T cell receptor beta chains from one sample in a study of T cells in Graves' hyperthyroidism and ophthalmopathy. TCRdb analysed the multiplex PCR reads with MiXCR anew, one entry per CDR3 protein. The sample carries a few hundred thousand distinct CDR3 sequences, about a sixth recorded once. Sequenced sample: blood. The receptors shown here come from a woman aged 18 to 35 with Graves' ophthalmopathy. Each CDR3 is given with its conserved first and last residue. D genes are given only for firm matches. Some rows have no size entry. The others give once, few or many, or a class for an expanded clone.

v_gene	abundance	d_gene	j_gene	CDR3aa	CDR3nt
TRBV20-1	few	TRBD2	TRBJ2-3	CSARSPGLALSTQYF	TGCAGTGCTAGATCACCGGGACTAGCGCTATCTACGCAGTATTTT
TRBV30	many	TRBD2	TRBJ2-3	CAWSGLAGITDTQYF	TGTGCCTGGAGTGGACTAGCGGGGATCACAGATACGCAGTATTTT
TRBV28	many	TRBD1	TRBJ1-1	CASRPQTGGATEAFF	TGTGCCAGCAGACCCCAAACAGGGGGCGCGACTGAAGCTTTCTTT
TRBV20-1	many	TRBD2	TRBJ2-7	CSAPWGGNYEQYF	TGCAGTGCGCCTTGGGGAGGGAACTACGAGCAGTACTTC
TRBV5-1	many	.	TRBJ2-1	CASGLGGPPNEQFF	TGCGCCAGCGGCTTGGGGGGCCCTCCTAATGAGCAGTTCTTC
TRBV6-1	.	TRBD2	TRBJ2-2	CASSPHFPGLADTGELFF	TGTGCCAGCAGTCCCCACTTCCCGGGACTAGCCGACACCGGGGAGCTGTTTTTT
TRBV19	once	.	TRBJ2-1	CASSFEGGYTYNEQFF	TGTGCCAGTAGTTTCGAGGGGGGATACACCTACAATGAGCAGTTCTTC
TRBV12-3/TRBV12-4	.	.	TRBJ2-5	CASSNIQETQYF	TGTGCCAGCTCTAACATACAAGAGACCCAGTACTTC
TRBV15	many	.	TRBJ1-1	CATSRDTVTDHLNTEAFF	TGTGCCACCAGCAGAGATACGGTGACAGATCACCTGAACACTGAAGCTTTCTTT
TRBV3-2	few	.	TRBJ2-3	CASSFGLAGAWGTDTQYF	TGTGCCAGCAGCTTCGGACTAGCGGGAGCCTGGGGCACAGATACGCAGTATTTT
TRBV3-1	many	TRBD2	TRBJ2-3	CASRQTSGSSDTQYF	TGTGCCAGCAGACAGACTAGCGGGAGTTCAGATACGCAGTATTTT
TRBV12-3/TRBV12-4	many	TRBD2	TRBJ2-3	CASKGLAGGRQLDTQYF	TGTGCCAGCAAAGGACTAGCGGGAGGACGCCAACTAGATACGCAGTATTTT
TRBV3-1	.	TRBD2	TRBJ2-1	CASSPLSAAGGSYNEQFF	TGTGCCAGCAGCCCCCTCTCTGCAGCGGGGGGTTCCTACAATGAGCAGTTCTTC
TRBV6-1	many	TRBD2	TRBJ2-1	CASSSPSVREGREQFF	TGTGCCAGCAGTTCCCCCTCGGTGCGGGAGGGCCGCGAGCAGTTCTTC
TRBV18	.	.	TRBJ1-1	CASSPQNGNTEAFF	TGTGCCAGCTCACCTCAGAATGGGAACACTGAAGCTTTCTTT
TRBV30	many	TRBD1	TRBJ1-2	CAWSPGGQGGGYTF	TGTGCCTGGAGTCCCGGGGGACAGGGAGGTGGCTACACCTTC
TRBV11-2	many	TRBD1	TRBJ1-2	CASSLAMTGNYGYTF	TGTGCCAGCAGCTTAGCTATGACAGGGAATTATGGCTACACCTTC
TRBV4-1	.	.	TRBJ1-2	CASSQEANGYTF	TGCGCCAGCAGCCAAGAAGCTAATGGCTACACCTTC
TRBV6-1	.	.	TRBJ2-1	CASSRRGRGDEQFF	TGTGCCAGCAGCCGACGAGGAAGAGGCGATGAGCAGTTCTTC
TRBV7-3	few	TRBD1	TRBJ1-6	CASSSRDRLLEKNSPLHF	TGTGCCAGCAGCTCCAGGGACAGATTACTAGAGAAAAATTCACCCCTCCACTTT
TRBV4-2	few	.	TRBJ2-1	CASSQPTGSSYNEQFF	TGTGCCAGCAGCCAACCGACAGGCAGCTCCTACAATGAGCAGTTCTTC
TRBV7-2	few	.	TRBJ1-2	CASSLLGVGAGGYTF	TGTGCCAGCAGCTTACTCGGGGTGGGGGCGGGAGGCTACACCTTC
TRBV7-9	many	TRBD2	TRBJ2-3	CASSKTSGQSTDTQYF	TGTGCCAGCAGCAAGACTAGCGGGCAGAGCACAGATACGCAGTATTTT
TRBV6-1	.	.	TRBJ2-2	CASSRPGTGELFF	TGTGCCAGCAGTCGGCCCGGGACCGGGGAGCTGTTTTTT
TRBV5-1	many	TRBD1	TRBJ2-7	CASTETGQGVYEQYF	TGCGCCAGCACCGAAACCGGACAGGGGGTCTACGAGCAGTACTTC
TRBV7-9	many	.	TRBJ2-1	CASSLAPRREQFF	TGTGCCAGCAGCTTAGCACCCCGACGGGAGCAGTTCTTC
TRBV20-1	few	.	TRBJ1-5	CSAPGRRRNQPQHF	TGCAGTGCCCCGGGACGCCGGCGCAATCAGCCCCAGCATTTT
TRBV6-5	.	.	TRBJ2-3	CASSYSMMGGSDTQYF	TGTGCCAGCAGTTACTCGATGATGGGAGGATCCGATACGCAGTATTTT
TRBV4-1	.	.	TRBJ1-5	CASSQESRSQPQHF	TGCGCCAGCAGCCAAGAATCCCGGTCTCAGCCCCAGCATTTT
TRBV30	many	.	TRBJ1-2	CAWGEERSYGYTF	TGTGCCTGGGGAGAAGAGAGGAGCTATGGCTACACCTTC
TRBV6-1	.	TRBD1	TRBJ1-1	CASRGGAGGDGTEAFF	TGTGCCAGCAGAGGAGGGGCAGGGGGTGACGGCACTGAAGCTTTCTTT
TRBV7-9	.	.	TRBJ1-1	CASSLPFGRRGGTEAFF	TGTGCCAGCAGCTTACCCTTCGGTCGCCGAGGGGGCACTGAAGCTTTCTTT
TRBV7-3	many	.	TRBJ1-2	CASSLRRDYGYTF	TGTGCCAGCAGCTTACGTCGGGACTATGGCTACACCTTC
TRBV3-1	many	.	TRBJ1-5	CASSQDSRGNQPQHF	TGTGCCAGCAGCCAAGACAGTAGGGGCAATCAGCCCCAGCATTTT
TRBV28	.	TRBD1	TRBJ1-4	CASSTQSRGRGEKLFF	TGTGCCAGCAGTACCCAATCAAGGGGGCGCGGTGAAAAACTGTTTTTT
TRBV7-6	.	.	TRBJ2-3	CASSSRDFASTDTQYF	TGTGCCAGCAGCAGCAGGGACTTCGCTAGCACAGATACGCAGTATTTT
TRBV28	many	TRBD2	TRBJ2-1	CASYSFGTSVYNEQFF	TGTGCCAGCTATTCTTTCGGGACTAGCGTCTACAATGAGCAGTTCTTC
TRBV9	few	.	TRBJ2-3	CASSPEGFITDTQYF	TGTGCCAGCAGCCCCGAGGGTTTCATCACAGATACGCAGTATTTT
TRBV29-1	few	.	TRBJ2-1	CSVYTPRDNEQFF	TGCAGCGTTTATACACCCAGGGACAATGAGCAGTTCTTC
TRBV28	many	.	TRBJ2-2	CASSSSGGHTGELFF	TGTGCCAGCAGTTCCTCCGGGGGCCACACCGGGGAGCTGTTTTTT
TRBV6-1	.	.	TRBJ1-5	CASREWDSNQPQHF	TGTGCCAGCAGAGAGTGGGACAGCAATCAGCCCCAGCATTTT
TRBV20-1	few	.	TRBJ1-5	CSVPDSLGSNQPQHF	TGCAGTGTTCCGGACAGTCTCGGCTCCAATCAGCCCCAGCATTTT
TRBV18	many	.	TRBJ1-1	CASSPAGAMNTEAFF	TGTGCCAGCTCACCAGCCGGGGCCATGAACACTGAAGCTTTCTTT
TRBV28	many	.	TRBJ2-1	CASSFRAARHEQFF	TGTGCCAGCAGTTTTCGAGCGGCAAGACATGAGCAGTTCTTC
TRBV3-1	many	TRBD2	TRBJ2-1	CASSQEGTTYNEQFF	TGTGCCAGCAGCCAAGAAGGGACTACTTACAATGAGCAGTTCTTC
TRBV7-9	few	TRBD2	TRBJ2-2	CASSPRYGRDTGELFF	TGTGCCAGCAGCCCCCGTTACGGGAGGGACACCGGGGAGCTGTTTTTT
TRBV19	.	TRBD2	TRBJ2-2	CASSMSSGSSRYTGELFF	TGTGCCAGTAGCATGAGTAGCGGGTCGAGTAGGTACACCGGGGAGCTGTTTTTT
TRBV6-2/TRBV6-3	few	.	TRBJ1-2	CASRRTASNYGYTF	TGTGCCAGCAGGCGGACAGCTTCTAACTATGGCTACACCTTC
TRBV7-9	many	TRBD2	TRBJ2-4	CASSLGGLAEGKNIQYF	TGTGCCAGCAGCTTAGGTGGACTAGCGGAGGGCAAAAACATTCAGTACTTC
TRBV27	many	.	TRBJ2-7	CASTAQGSYEQYF	TGTGCCAGCACCGCACAGGGCTCCTACGAGCAGTACTTC
TRBV19	.	.	TRBJ2-6	CASSSTGHYSGANVLTF	TGTGCCAGTAGTAGTACAGGACACTACTCTGGGGCCAACGTCCTGACTTTC
TRBV28	few	.	TRBJ1-3	CATYGTSGNTIYF	TGTGCCACCTACGGAACCTCTGGAAACACCATATATTTT
TRBV5-1	few	.	TRBJ1-2	CASSLGRGANYGYTF	TGCGCCAGCAGCTTGGGACGGGGAGCCAACTATGGCTACACCTTC
TRBV12-3/TRBV12-4	.	TRBD2	TRBJ2-7	CASPIPSGSRVWYFYEQYF	TGTGCCAGCCCTATCCCTAGCGGGAGCCGAGTTTGGTACTTCTACGAGCAGTACTTC
TRBV28	many	.	TRBJ2-3	CASSLGQTDTQYF	TGTGCCAGCAGTTTGGGCCAGACAGATACGCAGTATTTT